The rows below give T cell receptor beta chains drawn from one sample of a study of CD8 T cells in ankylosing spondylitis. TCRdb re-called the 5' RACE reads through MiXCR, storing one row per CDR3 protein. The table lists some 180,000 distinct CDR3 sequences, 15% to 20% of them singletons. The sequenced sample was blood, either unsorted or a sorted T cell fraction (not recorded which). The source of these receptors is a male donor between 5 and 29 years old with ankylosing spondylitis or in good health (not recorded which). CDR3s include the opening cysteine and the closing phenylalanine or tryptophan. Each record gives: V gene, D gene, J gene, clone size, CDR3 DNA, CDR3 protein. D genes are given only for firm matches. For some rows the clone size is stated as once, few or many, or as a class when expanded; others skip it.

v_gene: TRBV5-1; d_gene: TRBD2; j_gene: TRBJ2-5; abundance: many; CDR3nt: TGCGCCAGCAGCTACCCCGGGACTAGCGGGAGCCAAGAGACCCAGTACTTC; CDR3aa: CASSYPGTSGSQETQYF
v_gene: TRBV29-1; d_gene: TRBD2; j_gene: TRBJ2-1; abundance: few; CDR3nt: TGCAGCTCCAGCTACGCGGGAGGGCCAGGGAATGAGCAGTTCTTC; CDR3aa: CSSSYAGGPGNEQFF
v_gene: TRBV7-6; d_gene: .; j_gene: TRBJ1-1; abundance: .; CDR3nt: TGTGCCAGCAGCTTAGCAGCCGGGGACACTGAAGCTTTCTTT; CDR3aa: CASSLAAGDTEAFF
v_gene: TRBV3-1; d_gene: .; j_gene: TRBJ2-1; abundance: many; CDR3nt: TGTGCCAGCAGCCCTTCTTGGCGGGGGCATGAGCAGTTCTTC; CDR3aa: CASSPSWRGHEQFF
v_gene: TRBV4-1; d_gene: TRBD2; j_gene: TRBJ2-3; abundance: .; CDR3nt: TGCGCCAGCAGCCAAGGGACGGGAGGAGGGGCAGATACGCAGTATTTT; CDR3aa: CASSQGTGGGADTQYF
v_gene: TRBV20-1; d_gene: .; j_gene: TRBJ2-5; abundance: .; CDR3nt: TGCAGTGCTAGAGATGAGGGCGTCCAAGAGACCCAGTACTTC; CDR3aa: CSARDEGVQETQYF
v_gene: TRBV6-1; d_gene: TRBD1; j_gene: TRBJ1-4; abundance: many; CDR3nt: TGTGCCAGCCAGGGACAGACGAATGAAAAACTGTTTTTT; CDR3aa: CASQGQTNEKLFF
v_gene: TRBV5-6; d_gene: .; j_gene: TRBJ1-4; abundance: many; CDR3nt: TGTGCCAGCAGCTCCACCCCGACGGGCACCGGGCAAAAACTGTTTTTT; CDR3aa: CASSSTPTGTGQKLFF
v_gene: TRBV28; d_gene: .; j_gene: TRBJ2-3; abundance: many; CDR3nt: TGTGCCAGCAGTCGGGGACTCGTGGCAGATACGCAGTATTTT; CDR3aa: CASSRGLVADTQYF
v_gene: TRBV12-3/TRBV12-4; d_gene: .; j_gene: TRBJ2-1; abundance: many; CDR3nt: TGTGCCAGCAGTTTTTACCTCAGGACTGACAATGAGCAGTTCTTC; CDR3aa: CASSFYLRTDNEQFF
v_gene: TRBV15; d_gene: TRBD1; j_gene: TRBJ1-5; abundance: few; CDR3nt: TGTGCCACCAGCAGTAGAACAGGGGGTGGTGAGCCCCAGCATTTT; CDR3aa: CATSSRTGGGEPQHF
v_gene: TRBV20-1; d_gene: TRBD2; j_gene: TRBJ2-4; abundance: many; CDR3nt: TGCAGTGCCCTAAAGGGAGGGGCCAAAAACATTCAGTACTTC; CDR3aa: CSALKGGAKNIQYF
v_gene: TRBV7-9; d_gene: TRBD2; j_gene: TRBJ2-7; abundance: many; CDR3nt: TGTGCCAGCAGCTCCTGGACTAGCGGGAGGGCCTACGAGCAGTACTTC; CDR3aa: CASSSWTSGRAYEQYF
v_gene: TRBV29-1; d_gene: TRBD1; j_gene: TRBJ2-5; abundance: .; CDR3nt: TGCAGCGCTCGGACAGGGCGAGAGACCCAGTACTTC; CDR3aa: CSARTGRETQYF
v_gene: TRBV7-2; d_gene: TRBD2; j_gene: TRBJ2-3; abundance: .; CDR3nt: TGTGCCAGCAGACCCTCCCGACTAGCCGGAGGCACAGATACGCAGTATTTT; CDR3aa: CASRPSRLAGGTDTQYF
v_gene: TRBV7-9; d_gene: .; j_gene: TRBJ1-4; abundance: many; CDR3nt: TGTGCCAGCAGCTTTTCCCGTTCAGCAACTAATGAAAAACTGTTTTTT; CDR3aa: CASSFSRSATNEKLFF
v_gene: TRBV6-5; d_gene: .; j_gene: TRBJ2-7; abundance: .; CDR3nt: TGTGCCAGCACCGGCGGCAATTCCTACGAGCAGTACTTC; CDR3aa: CASTGGNSYEQYF
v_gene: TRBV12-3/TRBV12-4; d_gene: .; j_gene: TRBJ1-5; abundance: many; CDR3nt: TGTGCCAGCACCCTTGGAGATCAGCCCCAGCATTTT; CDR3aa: CASTLGDQPQHF
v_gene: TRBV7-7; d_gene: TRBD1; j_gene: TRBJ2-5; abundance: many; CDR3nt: TGTGCCAGCAGCCCAGGACAGGGACGAGAGACCCAGTACTTC; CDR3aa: CASSPGQGRETQYF
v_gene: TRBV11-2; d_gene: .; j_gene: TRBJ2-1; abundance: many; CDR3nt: TGTGCCAGCAGCTTAGATCTTCAGGGGTTTAATGAGCAGTTCTTC; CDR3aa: CASSLDLQGFNEQFF
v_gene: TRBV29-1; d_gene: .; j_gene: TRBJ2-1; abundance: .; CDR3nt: TGCAGCGTTCACCCTGGCGGGTATGAGCAGTTCTTC; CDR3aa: CSVHPGGYEQFF
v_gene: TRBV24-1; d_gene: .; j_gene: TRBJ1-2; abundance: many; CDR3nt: TGTGCCACCAGTGACCCGGGACGGGCCTATGGCTACACCTTC; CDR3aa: CATSDPGRAYGYTF
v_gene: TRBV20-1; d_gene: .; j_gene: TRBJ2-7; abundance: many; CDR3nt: TGCAGTGCTAGAAAGGATTCCTACGAGCAGTACTTC; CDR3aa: CSARKDSYEQYF
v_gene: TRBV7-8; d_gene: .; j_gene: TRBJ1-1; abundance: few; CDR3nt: TGTGCCAGCAGCTTTGCCCCACAGATGAACACTGAAGCTTTCTTT; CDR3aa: CASSFAPQMNTEAFF
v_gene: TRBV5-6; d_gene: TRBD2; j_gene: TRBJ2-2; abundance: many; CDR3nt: TGTGCCAGCAGCTTGGGCCTAGCGGACAACACCGGGGAGCTGTTTTTT; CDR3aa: CASSLGLADNTGELFF
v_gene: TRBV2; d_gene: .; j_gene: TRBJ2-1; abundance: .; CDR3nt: TGTGCCAACAGCCTAGGACAGAACTACAATGAGCAGTTCTTC; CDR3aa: CANSLGQNYNEQFF
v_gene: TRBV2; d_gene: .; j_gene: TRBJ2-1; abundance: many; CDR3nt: TGTGCCAGCATGGGCGGCCACCGCGGTGAGCAGTTCTTC; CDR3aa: CASMGGHRGEQFF
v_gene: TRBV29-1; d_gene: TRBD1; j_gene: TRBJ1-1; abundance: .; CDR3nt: TGCAGCGTTGATCGGGACAGGGGCATGAACACTGAAGCTTTCTTT; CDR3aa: CSVDRDRGMNTEAFF
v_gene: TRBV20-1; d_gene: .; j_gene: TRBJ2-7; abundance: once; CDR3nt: TGCAGTGCTAGGTTCATAGCCTACGAGCAGTACTTC; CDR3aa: CSARFIAYEQYF
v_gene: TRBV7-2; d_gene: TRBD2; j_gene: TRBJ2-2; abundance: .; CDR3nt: TGTGCCAGCAGCCTACAGCGGGAAGGGGAGCTGTTTTTT; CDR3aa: CASSLQREGELFF
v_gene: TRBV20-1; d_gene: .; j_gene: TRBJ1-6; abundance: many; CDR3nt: TGCAGTGCTAGAGATATGAACAGCGGTAATTCACCCCTCCACTTT; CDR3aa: CSARDMNSGNSPLHF
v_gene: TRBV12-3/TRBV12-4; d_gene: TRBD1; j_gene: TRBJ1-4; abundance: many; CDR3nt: TGTGCCAGCAGTCAGGGACAGGGGGTAAAAAATGAAAAACTGTTTTTT; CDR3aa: CASSQGQGVKNEKLFF
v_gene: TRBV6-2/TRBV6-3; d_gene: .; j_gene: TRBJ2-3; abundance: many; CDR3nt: TGTGCCAGCGAGAGGGCAGATACGCAGTATTTT; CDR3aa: CASERADTQYF
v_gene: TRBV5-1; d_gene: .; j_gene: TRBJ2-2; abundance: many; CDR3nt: TGCGCCAGCAGCCCCGTGGGGGGCACCGGGGAGCTGTTTTTT; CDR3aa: CASSPVGGTGELFF
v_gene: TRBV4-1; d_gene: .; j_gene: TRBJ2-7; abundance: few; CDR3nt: TGCGCCAGCAGCGTCGGAGGGGGGTACTACGAGCAGTACTTC; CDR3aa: CASSVGGGYYEQYF
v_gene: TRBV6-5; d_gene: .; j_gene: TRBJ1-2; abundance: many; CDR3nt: TGTGCCAGCAGTCTACCGGGACATTATGGCTACACCTTC; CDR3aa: CASSLPGHYGYTF
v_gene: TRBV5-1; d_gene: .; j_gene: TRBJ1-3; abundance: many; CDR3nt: TGCGCCAGCAGCTTGGAGTTGGGAGGCACCATATATTTT; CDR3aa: CASSLELGGTIYF
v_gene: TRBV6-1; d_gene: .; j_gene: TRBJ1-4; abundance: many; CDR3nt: TGTGCCAGCAGTGAATCAAGGACAAAACTGTTTTTT; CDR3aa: CASSESRTKLFF
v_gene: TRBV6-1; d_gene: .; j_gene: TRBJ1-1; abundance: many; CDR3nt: TGTGCCAGCAGTGCGCGAGAGAACACTGAAGCTTTCTTT; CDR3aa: CASSARENTEAFF
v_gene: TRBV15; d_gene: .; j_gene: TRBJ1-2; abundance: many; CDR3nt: TGTGCCACCAGCCTAGGAGGGACCACGGATGGTAGTGGCTACACCTTC; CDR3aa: CATSLGGTTDGSGYTF
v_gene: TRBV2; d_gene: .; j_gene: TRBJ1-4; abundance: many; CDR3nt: TGTGCCAGCAGCACAGGGAGGAATGAAAAACTGTTTTTT; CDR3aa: CASSTGRNEKLFF
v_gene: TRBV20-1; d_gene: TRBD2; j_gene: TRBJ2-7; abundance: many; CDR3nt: TGCAGTGCGAAAACTAGCGGGAACTCCTACGAGCAGTACTTC; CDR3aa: CSAKTSGNSYEQYF
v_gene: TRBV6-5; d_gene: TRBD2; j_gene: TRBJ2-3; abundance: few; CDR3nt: TGTGCCAGCAGTTTACAAATCCTCGGGACTAGCGGGAGCACAGATACGCAGTATTTT; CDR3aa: CASSLQILGTSGSTDTQYF
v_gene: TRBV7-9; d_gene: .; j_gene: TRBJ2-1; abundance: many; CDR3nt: TGTGCCAGCTGGGTAGACAATGAGCAGTTCTTC; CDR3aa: CASWVDNEQFF
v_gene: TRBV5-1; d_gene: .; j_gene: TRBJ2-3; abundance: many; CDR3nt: TGCGCCAGCAGTATCGGGGGAGCGAGCACAGATACGCAGTATTTT; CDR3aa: CASSIGGASTDTQYF
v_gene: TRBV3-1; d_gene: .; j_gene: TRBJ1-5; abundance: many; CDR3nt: TGTGCCAGCAGCGCACAGGGAAGTAGGAGCAATCAGCCCCAGCATTTT; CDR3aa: CASSAQGSRSNQPQHF
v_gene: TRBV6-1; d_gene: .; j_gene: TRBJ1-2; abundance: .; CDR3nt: TGTGCCAGCAGTGAGTCCCGGGGGAGAGGCTACACCTTC; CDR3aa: CASSESRGRGYTF
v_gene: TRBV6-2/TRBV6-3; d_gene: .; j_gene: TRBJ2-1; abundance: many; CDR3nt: TGTGCCAGCAGCTCACTGTTACAGGGTAATGAGCAGTTCTTC; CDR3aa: CASSSLLQGNEQFF
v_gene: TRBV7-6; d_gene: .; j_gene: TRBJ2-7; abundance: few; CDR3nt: TGTGCCAGCAGTCTTGGGGGCCTCTACTACGAGCAGTACTTC; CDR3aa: CASSLGGLYYEQYF
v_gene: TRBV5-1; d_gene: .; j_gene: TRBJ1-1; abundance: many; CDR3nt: TGCGCCAGCAGCTTGGGGAAGGGAGCAGCTTTCTTT; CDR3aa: CASSLGKGAAFF
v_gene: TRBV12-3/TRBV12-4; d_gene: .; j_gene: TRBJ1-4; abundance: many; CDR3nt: TGTGCCAGCATCAGAGGAAATGAAAAACTGTTTTTT; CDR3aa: CASIRGNEKLFF
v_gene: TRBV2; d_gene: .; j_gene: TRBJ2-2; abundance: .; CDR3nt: TGTGCCAGCAGTGGACGGACAGTGAGCCTCACCGGGGAGCTGTTTTTT; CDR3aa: CASSGRTVSLTGELFF
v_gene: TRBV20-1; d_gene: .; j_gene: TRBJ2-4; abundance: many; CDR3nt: TGCAGTGCTCGGAGGGAGGAACTAGCCAAAAACATTCAGTACTTC; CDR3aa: CSARREELAKNIQYF
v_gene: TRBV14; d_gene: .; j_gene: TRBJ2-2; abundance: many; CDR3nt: TGTGCCAGCAGCCAAATGAGCGGACTTAACACCGGGGAGCTGTTTTTT; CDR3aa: CASSQMSGLNTGELFF
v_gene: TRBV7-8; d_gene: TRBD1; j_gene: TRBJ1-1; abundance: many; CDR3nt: TGTGCCAGCAGCTTAAAAAAAAGGACAGGGGAAGATGAAGCTTTCTTT; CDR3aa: CASSLKKRTGEDEAFF